The clone carrying this T cell receptor beta chain was detected many times. Its antigen is not known. Scientists amplified the TCR beta CDR3 regions from RNA transcripts. HTBI primers were employed in first-round RT-PCR, then a second-round multiplex PCR followed. TCRdb reprocessed the multiplex PCR reads via MiXCR and lists one record per CDR3 protein. The data hold 400,000 to 500,000 distinct CDR3 sequences, with around 20% observed a single time. The data were taken from a study of Graves' ophthalmopathy and Graves' hyperthyroidism. J lost 4 bases, V lost 3 bases, and 8 bases had no gene match. The germline V gene encodes CDR1 LNHDA and CDR2 SQIVND (reference sequence). The length of the CDR3 is 15 residues. Study conclusions and caveats: Between ophthalmopathy and stable hyperthyroidism, a 13-signature model drew a separation with 87.88% sensitivity and over 80% specificity.

The chain employs TRBV19 and TRBJ2-7; TRBD1 agrees at 8 bases. This TCR was sampled from a woman between 18 and 30 years old with stable Graves' hyperthyroidism. The sequencing sample was made of peripheral blood. The CDR3 region is CASSIAGGMKYEQYF. CDR3 DNA sequence: TGTGCCAGTAGTATCGCAGGGGGCATGAAGTACGAGCAGTACTTC. The complete variable domain, with remaining parts taken from reference TRBV19 and TRBJ2-7, reads DGGITQSPKYLFRKEGQNVTLSCEQNLNHDAMYWYRQDPGQGLRLIYYSQIVNDFQKGDIAEGYSVSREKKESFPLTVTSAQKNPTAFYLCASSIAGGMKYEQYFGPGTRLTVT.